This T cell receptor (beta chain) was sequenced during a study of T cells in Graves' hyperthyroidism and ophthalmopathy. The V and J ends lost 6 bases and 4 bases, in that order; junction bases with no gene match: 10. This CDR3 has 16 amino acids. What was amplified from RNA transcripts were TCR beta CDR3 regions. The TCR CDR3 was amplified in a first-round RT-PCR using the HTBI primer set. TCRdb ran MiXCR on the multiplex PCR reads and lists one entry per CDR3 protein. The table has hundreds of thousands of distinct CDR3 sequences, under 15% seen once. The table lists this clonotype with a count of one. Its antigen is currently unknown. Study-wide findings and caveats: In simple terms, a model built on 13 V-J features told ophthalmopathy apart from stable hyperthyroidism.

A patient was excluded if there was uncontrolled infection, other autoimmune disease, pregnancy or lactation. The material sequenced was blood. The chain employs TRBV12-3 or TRBV12-4 and TRBJ2-7; 12 bases match TRBD2. The TCR was taken from a woman aged 40 to 50 with Graves' ophthalmopathy. CDR3 protein: CASSPRLAGVYYEQYF. In DNA form, the CDR3 reads TGTGCCAGCAGCCCCCGACTAGCGGGAGTATATTACGAGCAGTACTTC.